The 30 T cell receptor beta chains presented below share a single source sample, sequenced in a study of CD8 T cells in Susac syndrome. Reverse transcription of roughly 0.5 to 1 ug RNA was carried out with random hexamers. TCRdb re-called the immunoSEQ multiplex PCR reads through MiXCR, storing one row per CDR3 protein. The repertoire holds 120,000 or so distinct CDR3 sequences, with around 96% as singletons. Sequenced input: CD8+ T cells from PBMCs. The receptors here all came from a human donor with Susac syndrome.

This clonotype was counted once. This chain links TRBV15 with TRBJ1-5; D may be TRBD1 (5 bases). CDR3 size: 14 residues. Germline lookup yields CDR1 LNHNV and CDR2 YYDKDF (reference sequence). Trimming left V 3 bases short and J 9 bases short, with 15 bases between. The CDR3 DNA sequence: TGTGCCACCAGCAGGGGGTCGGGGGTTTCGCCCCAGCATTTT. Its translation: CATSRGSGVSPQHF.

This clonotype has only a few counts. The CDR3 reads CASSLGLNQPQHF. CDR3 DNA: TGTGCCAGCAGTTTGGGACTAAATCAGCCCCAGCATTTT. The chain links TRBV12-3 or TRBV12-4 to TRBJ1-5, with a weak D call TRBD1 (5 bases). There are 13 residues in the CDR3. Trimming cost V 3 bases and J 4 bases, with 7 bases left between them.

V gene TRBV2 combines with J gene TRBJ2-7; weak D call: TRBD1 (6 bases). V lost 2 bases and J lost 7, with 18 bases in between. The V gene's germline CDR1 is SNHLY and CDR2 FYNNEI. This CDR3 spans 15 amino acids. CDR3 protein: CASSELAGAVGEQYF. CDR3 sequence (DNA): TGTGCCAGCAGTGAACTAGCAGGGGCTGTCGGGGAGCAGTACTTC.

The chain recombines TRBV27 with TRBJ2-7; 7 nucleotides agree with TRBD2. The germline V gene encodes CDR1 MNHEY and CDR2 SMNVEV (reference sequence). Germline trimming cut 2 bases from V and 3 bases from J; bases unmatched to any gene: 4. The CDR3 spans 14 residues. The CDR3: CASSLGSSGYEQYF. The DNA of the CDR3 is TGTGCCAGCAGTTTAGGTTCTAGCGGCTACGAGCAGTACTTC.

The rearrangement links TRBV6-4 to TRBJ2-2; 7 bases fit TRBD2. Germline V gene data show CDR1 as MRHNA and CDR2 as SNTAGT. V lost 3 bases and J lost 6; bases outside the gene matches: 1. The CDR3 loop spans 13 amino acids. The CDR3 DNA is TGTGCCAGCAGTGAACGGGAGGCCGGGGAGCTGTTTTTT. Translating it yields CASSEREAGELFF.

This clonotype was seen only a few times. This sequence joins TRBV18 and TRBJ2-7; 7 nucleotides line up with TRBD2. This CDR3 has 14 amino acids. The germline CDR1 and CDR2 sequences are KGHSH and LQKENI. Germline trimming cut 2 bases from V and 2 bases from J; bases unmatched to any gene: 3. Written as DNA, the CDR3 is TGTGCCAGCTCACCAGGGGGGGGACCCTACGAGCAGTACTTC. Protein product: CASSPGGGPYEQYF.

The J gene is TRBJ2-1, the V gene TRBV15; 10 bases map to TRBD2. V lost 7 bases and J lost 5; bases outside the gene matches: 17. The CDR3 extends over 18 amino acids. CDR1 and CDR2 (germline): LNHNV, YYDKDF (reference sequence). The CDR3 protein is CATNSPSSLAGANNEQFF. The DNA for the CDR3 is TGTGCCACCAACAGTCCCAGCTCGCTAGCGGGAGCTAACAATGAGCAGTTCTTC.

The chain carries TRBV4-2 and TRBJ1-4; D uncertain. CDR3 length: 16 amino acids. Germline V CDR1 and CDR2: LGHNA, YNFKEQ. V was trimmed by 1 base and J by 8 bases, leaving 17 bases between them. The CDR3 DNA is TGTGCCAGCAGCCAAGTTGACGATTTGGCGTACGAAAAACTGTTTTTT. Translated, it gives CASSQVDDLAYEKLFF.

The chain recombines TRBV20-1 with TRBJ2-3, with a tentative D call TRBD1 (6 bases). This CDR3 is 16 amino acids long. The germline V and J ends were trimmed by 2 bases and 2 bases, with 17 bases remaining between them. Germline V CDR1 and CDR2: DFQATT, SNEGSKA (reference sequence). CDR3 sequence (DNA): TGCAGTGCTAGAAGGGGGACCTACCGGACCACAGATACGCAGTATTTT. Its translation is CSARRGTYRTTDTQYF.

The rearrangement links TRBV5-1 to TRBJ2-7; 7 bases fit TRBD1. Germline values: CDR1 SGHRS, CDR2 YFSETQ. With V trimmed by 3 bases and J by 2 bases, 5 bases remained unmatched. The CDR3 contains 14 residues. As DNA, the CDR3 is TGCGCCAGCAGCTGGGGGACAGCCACCTACGAGCAGTACTTC. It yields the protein CASSWGTATYEQYF.

This CDR3 is CSARITNTEAFF. DNA of the CDR3: TGCAGTGCTAGGATCACGAACACTGAAGCTTTCTTT. The chain couples TRBV20-1 to TRBJ1-1; D is unclear. V was cut by 3 bases and J by 1 base, with 6 bases left in between. The length of the CDR3 is 12 residues. Germline CDR1 DFQATT, CDR2 SNEGSKA (reference sequence).

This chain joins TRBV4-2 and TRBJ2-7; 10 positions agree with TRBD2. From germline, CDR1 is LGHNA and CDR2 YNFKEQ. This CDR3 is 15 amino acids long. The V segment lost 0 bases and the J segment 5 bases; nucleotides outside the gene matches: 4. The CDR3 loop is CASSQDELAGDEQYF. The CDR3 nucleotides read TGTGCCAGCAGCCAAGACGAGCTAGCGGGAGACGAGCAGTACTTC.

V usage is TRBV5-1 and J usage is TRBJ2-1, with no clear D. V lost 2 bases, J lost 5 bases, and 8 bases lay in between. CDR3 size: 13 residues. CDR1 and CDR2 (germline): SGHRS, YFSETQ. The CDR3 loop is CASSFTRHNEQFF. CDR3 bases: TGCGCCAGCAGCTTTACCCGGCACAATGAGCAGTTCTTC.

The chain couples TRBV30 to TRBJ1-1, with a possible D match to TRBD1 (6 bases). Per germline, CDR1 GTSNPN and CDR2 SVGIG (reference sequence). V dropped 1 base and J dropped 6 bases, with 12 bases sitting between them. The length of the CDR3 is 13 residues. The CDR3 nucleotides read TGTGCCTGGAGTGAAGGGGGTTTCGCTGAAGCTTTCTTT. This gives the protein CAWSEGGFAEAFF.

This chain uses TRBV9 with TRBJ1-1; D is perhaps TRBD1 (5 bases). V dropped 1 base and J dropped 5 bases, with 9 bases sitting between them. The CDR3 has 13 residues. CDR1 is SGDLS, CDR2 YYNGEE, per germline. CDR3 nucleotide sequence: TGTGCCAGCAGCGTATCGTGGGGGACTGAAGCTTTCTTT. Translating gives CASSVSWGTEAFF.

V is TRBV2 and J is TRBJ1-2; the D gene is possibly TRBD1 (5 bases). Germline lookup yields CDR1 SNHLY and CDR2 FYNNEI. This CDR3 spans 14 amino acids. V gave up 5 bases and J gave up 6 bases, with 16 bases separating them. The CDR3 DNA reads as TGTGCCAGCAGTCCCAGGGTGGGGGAAGATGGCTACACCTTC. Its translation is CASSPRVGEDGYTF.

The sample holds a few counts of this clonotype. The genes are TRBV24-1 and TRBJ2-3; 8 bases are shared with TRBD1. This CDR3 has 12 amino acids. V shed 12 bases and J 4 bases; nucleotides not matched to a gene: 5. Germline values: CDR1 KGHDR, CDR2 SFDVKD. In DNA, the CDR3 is TGTGCCTCAGGACAGGGCCCAGATACGCAGTATTTT. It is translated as CASGQGPDTQYF.

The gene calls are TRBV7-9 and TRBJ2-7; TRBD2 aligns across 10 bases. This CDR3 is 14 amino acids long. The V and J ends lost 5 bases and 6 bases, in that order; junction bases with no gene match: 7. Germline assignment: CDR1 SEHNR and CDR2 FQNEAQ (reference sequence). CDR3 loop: CASSPRTSGGEQYF. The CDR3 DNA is TGTGCCAGCAGCCCCAGGACTAGCGGAGGCGAGCAGTACTTC.

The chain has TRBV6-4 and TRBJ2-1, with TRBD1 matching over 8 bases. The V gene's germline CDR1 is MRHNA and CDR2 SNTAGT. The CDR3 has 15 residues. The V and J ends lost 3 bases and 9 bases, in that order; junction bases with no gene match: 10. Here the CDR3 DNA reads TGTGCCAGCAGTGAATCTACCGACAGGGGCGGTGAGCAGTTCTTC. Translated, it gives CASSESTDRGGEQFF.

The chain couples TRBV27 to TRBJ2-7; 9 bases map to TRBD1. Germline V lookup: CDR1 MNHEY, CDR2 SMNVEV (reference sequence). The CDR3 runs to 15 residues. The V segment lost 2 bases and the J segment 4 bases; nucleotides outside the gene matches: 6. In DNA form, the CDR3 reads TGTGCCAGCAGTTTACGGCCACAGGGGGCATACGAGCAGTACTTC. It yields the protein CASSLRPQGAYEQYF.

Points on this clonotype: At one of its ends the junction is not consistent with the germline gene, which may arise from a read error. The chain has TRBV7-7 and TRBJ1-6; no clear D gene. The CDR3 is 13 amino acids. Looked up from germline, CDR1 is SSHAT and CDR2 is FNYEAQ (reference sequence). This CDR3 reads CASSLHGKSPLHF. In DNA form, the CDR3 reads TGTGCTAGCAGCTTACATGGGAAATCACCCCTCCACTTT.

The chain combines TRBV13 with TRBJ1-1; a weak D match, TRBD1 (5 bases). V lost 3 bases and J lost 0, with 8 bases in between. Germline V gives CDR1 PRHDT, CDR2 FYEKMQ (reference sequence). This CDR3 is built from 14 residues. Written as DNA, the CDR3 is TGTGCCAGCAGCTTGCGACAGATGAACACTGAAGCTTTCTTT. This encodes CASSLRQMNTEAFF.

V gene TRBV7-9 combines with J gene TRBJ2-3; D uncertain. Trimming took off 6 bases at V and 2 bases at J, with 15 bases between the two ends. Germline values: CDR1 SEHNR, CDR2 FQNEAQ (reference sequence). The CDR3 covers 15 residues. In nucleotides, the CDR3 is TGTGCCAGCAGGCCTAATTACGGATACACAGATACGCAGTATTTT. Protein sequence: CASRPNYGYTDTQYF.

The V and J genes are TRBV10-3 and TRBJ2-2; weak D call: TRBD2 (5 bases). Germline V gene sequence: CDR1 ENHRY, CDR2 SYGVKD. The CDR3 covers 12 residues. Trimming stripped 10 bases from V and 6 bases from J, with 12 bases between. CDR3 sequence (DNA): TGTGCCACGGACGGGGAGTCCGGGGAGCTGTTTTTT. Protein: CATDGESGELFF.

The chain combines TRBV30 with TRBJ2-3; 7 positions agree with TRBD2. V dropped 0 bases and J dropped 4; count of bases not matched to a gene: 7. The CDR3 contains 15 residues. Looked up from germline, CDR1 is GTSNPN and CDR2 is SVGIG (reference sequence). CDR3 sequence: CAWSVLAGEADTQYF. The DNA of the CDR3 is TGTGCCTGGAGTGTACTTGCGGGAGAGGCAGATACGCAGTATTTT.

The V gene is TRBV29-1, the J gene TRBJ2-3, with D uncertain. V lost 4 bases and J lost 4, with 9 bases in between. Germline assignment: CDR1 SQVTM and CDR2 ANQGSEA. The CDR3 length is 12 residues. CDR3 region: CSVVTPADTQYF. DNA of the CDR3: TGCAGCGTTGTCACTCCGGCAGATACGCAGTATTTT.

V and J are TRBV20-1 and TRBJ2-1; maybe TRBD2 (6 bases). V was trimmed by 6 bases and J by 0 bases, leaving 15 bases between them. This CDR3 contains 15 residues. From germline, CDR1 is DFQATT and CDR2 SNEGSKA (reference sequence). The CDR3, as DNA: TGCAGTGCCCTCCCCCCAGCGGGCTCCTACAATGAGCAGTTCTTC. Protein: CSALPPAGSYNEQFF.

CDR3 region: CASTADLNTEAFF. The CDR3, as DNA: TGTGCCAGCACGGCAGATCTCAACACTGAAGCTTTCTTT. The rearrangement uses TRBV28 and TRBJ1-1, with unresolved D. V lost 7 bases to trimming and J lost 2 bases, with 11 bases between them. Germline CDR1 and CDR2: MDHEN and SYDVKM. This CDR3 spans 13 amino acids.

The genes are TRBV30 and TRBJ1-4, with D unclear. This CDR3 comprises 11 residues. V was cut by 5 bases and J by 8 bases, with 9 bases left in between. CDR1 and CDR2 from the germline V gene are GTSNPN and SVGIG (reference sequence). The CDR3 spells CAWAHGEKLFF. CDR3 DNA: TGTGCCTGGGCCCATGGAGAAAAACTGTTTTTT.

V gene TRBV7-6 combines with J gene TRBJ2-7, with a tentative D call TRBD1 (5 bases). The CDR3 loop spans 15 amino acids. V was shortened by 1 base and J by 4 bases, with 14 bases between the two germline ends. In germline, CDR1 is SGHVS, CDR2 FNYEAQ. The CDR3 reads CASSLVSGRVYEQYF. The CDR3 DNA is TGTGCCAGCAGCTTAGTCTCTGGCAGGGTTTACGAGCAGTACTTC.